Following are 17 T cell receptor beta chains from one sample sequenced in a study of T cells in Graves' hyperthyroidism and ophthalmopathy. Amplification of TCR beta CDR3 regions used RNA as the template. First-round RT-PCR with HTBI primers amplified the TCR CDR3 region. From the multiplex PCR reads, TCRdb called clonotypes with MiXCR, one entry per CDR3 protein. The profile shows fewer than 750,000 distinct CDR3 sequences, about 43% of them singletons. Input material: peripheral blood or thyroid tissue (not recorded which). The receptors derive from a woman under 30 with Graves' hyperthyroidism.

The table lists this clonotype with a few counts. Possible read error: a much larger clone is one base away. This chain joins TRBV5-1 and TRBJ2-5; 12 positions agree with TRBD2. Germline CDR1 reads SGHRS; CDR2 reads YFSETQ. V dropped 2 bases and J dropped 5; count of bases not matched to a gene: 4. The CDR3 runs 15 residues. CDR3 DNA sequence: TGCGCCAGCAGCTTACGAACTAGCGGGAGGGAGACCCAGTACTTC. Its translation is CASSLRTSGRETQYF.

This clonotype was picked up many times. This chain connects TRBV9 to TRBJ2-2; 8 bases match TRBD1. The CDR3 extends over 15 amino acids. Trimming removed 0 bases from V and 5 bases from J; junction bases left unmatched: 3. Germline assignment: CDR1 SGDLS and CDR2 YYNGEE. CDR3 nucleotides: TGTGCCAGCAGCGTAGGCGGACAGGGAACCGGGGAGCTGTTTTTT. Its translation: CASSVGGQGTGELFF.

Of note for this clonotype: One base away lies a much larger clone, so this may be a sequencing read error. Since no conserved phenylalanine or tryptophan closes the CDR3, a read error is the likely cause. The CDR3 DNA reads as TGTGCCAGCAGCTTAGTGCAGTGGGGCACTGAAGCTTTCCTT. Translation: CASSLVQWGTEAFL. This rearrangement joins TRBV7-9 to TRBJ1-1, with D unresolved. The CDR3 is made up of 14 amino acids. Deletions cut 1 base from V and 4 bases from J, with 10 bases between. CDR1 SEHNR and CDR2 FQNEAQ come from the germline V gene (reference sequence).

This clonotype was detected only a few times. V usage is TRBV11-3 and J usage is TRBJ2-2; D possibly corresponds to TRBD2 (6 bases). The CDR3 covers 17 residues. The V and J ends lost 3 bases and 1 base respectively, with 15 bases between them. Germline V gene sequence: CDR1 SGHNT, CDR2 YENEEA. CDR3 protein: CASSFLVGRENTGELFF. Here the CDR3 DNA reads TGTGCCAGCAGCTTCCTAGTTGGGCGGGAGAACACCGGGGAGCTGTTTTTT.

The chain employs TRBV15 and TRBJ2-6; 7 bases match TRBD1. Germline CDR1 LNHNV, CDR2 YYDKDF (reference sequence). V shed 0 bases, J shed 2 bases, and the junction held 1 base outside the gene matches. The CDR3 consists of 16 residues. In DNA form, the CDR3 reads TGTGCCACCAGCAGAGATCAGGGGGCTGGGGCCAACGTCCTGACTTTC. Translated: CATSRDQGAGANVLTF. The whole variable domain, filled in from reference TRBV15 and TRBJ2-6, reads DAMVIQNPRYQVTQFGKPVTLSCSQTLNHNVMYWYQQKSSQAPKLLFHYYDKDFNNEADTPDNFQSRRPNTSFCFLDIRSPGLGDTAMYLCATSRDQGAGANVLTFGAGSRLTVL.

The sample holds many counts of this clonotype. The chain recombines TRBV2 with TRBJ2-7, with D maybe TRBD1 (5 bases). This CDR3 region has 14 residues. Per germline, CDR1 SNHLY and CDR2 FYNNEI. Trimming took off 3 bases at V and 3 bases at J, with 12 bases between the two ends. CDR3 residues: CASSDSDSLYEQYF. Written as DNA, the CDR3 is TGTGCCAGCAGTGATAGTGACAGTCTCTACGAGCAGTACTTC.

V gene TRBV5-1 combines with J gene TRBJ2-7; 13 bases line up with TRBD2. Germline lookup yields CDR1 SGHRS and CDR2 YFSETQ. V dropped 4 bases and J dropped 7; count of bases not matched to a gene: 11. The CDR3 totals 16 residues. The CDR3 DNA is TGCGCCAGCAGCACAACTAGCGGGAGGGCCTACAATGAGCAGTACTTC. Translating gives CASSTTSGRAYNEQYF.

This chain joins TRBV10-3 and TRBJ1-2; TRBD1 is a possible D gene (5 bases). V was trimmed by 6 bases and J by 8 bases, leaving 16 bases between them. CDR1 ENHRY and CDR2 SYGVKD come from the germline V gene. This CDR3 comprises 13 residues. CDR3 sequence: CAISSYDGAGYTF. The CDR3 coding sequence is TGTGCCATCAGCAGTTACGACGGGGCCGGCTACACCTTC.

V usage is TRBV12-3 or TRBV12-4 and J usage is TRBJ2-2; the D is unclear. There are 11 residues in the CDR3. Trimming left V 5 bases short and J 9 bases short, with 7 bases between. This CDR3 reads CASSLPRELFF. In DNA, the CDR3 is TGTGCCAGCAGTCTACCGCGGGAGCTGTTTTTT.

This clonotype was recorded many times. The chain recombines TRBV6-5 with TRBJ1-2; TRBD1 agrees at 7 bases. CDR3 length: 13 amino acids. J was trimmed by 8 bases and V by 6 bases; bases with no gene match: 9. Germline V gives CDR1 MNHEY, CDR2 SVGAGI. CDR3 amino acids: CASRSDRVIGYTF. In DNA, the CDR3 is TGTGCCAGCAGATCAGACAGGGTGATCGGCTACACCTTC.

This clonotype has at least ten counts. The chain employs TRBV20-1 and TRBJ1-2; 7 nucleotides align to TRBD1. The V and J ends lost 0 bases and 7 bases, in that order; junction bases with no gene match: 11. The length of the CDR3 is 15 residues. Germline CDR1 and CDR2: DFQATT and SNEGSKA (reference sequence). CDR3 sequence: CSARDARGSISGYTF. CDR3 nucleotide sequence: TGCAGTGCTAGAGACGCCAGGGGGTCGATCTCTGGCTACACCTTC.

This clonotype came up many times. The chain has TRBV6-2 or TRBV6-3 and TRBJ2-7, with a tentative D call TRBD2 (6 bases). Trimming shortened V by 2 bases and J by 1 base, and 12 bases separated the two germline ends. This CDR3 has 15 amino acids. Germline values: CDR1 MNHEY, CDR2 SVGEGT. CDR3 in DNA: TGTGCCAGCAGTTACGGTGGACTATCTTCCTACGAGCAGTACTTC. It codes for CASSYGGLSSYEQYF.

This clonotype was detected many times. This chain joins TRBV4-1 and TRBJ2-7, with 8 bases that match TRBD2. After removal of 0 bases from V and 7 bases from J, the junction contained 5 bases not matched to a gene. CDR3 size: 14 residues. CDR1 and CDR2 from the germline V gene are MGHRA and YSYEKL. The CDR3 DNA follows: TGCGCCAGCAGCCAAGATGGGGGCGGGAGGGAGCAGTACTTC. Its translation: CASSQDGGGREQYF.

This clonotype was observed a few times. This chain joins TRBV6-7 and TRBJ2-2; D is possibly TRBD1 (5 bases). TRBV6-7 is designated an ORF whose function remains uncertain. CDR3 length: 17 residues. V was clipped by 7 bases and J by 3 bases, with 21 bases between them. In DNA form, the CDR3 reads TGTGCCAGCACCGTACTCATCGACAGTGGTCACACCGGGGAGCTGTTTTTT. Translation: CASTVLIDSGHTGELFF.

This clonotype came up many times. This chain joins TRBV13 and TRBJ1-2, with D possibly TRBD1 on 6 matching bases. Trimming cost V 8 bases and J 2 bases, with 15 bases left between them. This CDR3 comprises 14 residues. Germline CDR1 and CDR2: PRHDT and FYEKMQ (reference sequence). CDR3 region: CASRTSGGNYGYTF. CDR3 nucleotide sequence: TGTGCCAGCCGGACCTCTGGGGGCAACTATGGCTACACCTTC.

Of note for this clonotype: Sequence at one end of the junction differs from germline and may be a read error. The genes are TRBV7-2 and TRBJ1-3, with a tentative D call TRBD1 (5 bases). This CDR3 has 16 residues. CDR1 and CDR2 from the germline V gene are SGHTA and FQGNSA. The CDR3 nucleotides are TGTGCCAGCCCATTGGCGTCCGACAGTGCTGGGAACACCATATATTTT. Protein sequence: CASPLASDSAGNTIYF.

CDR3 DNA: TGCAGCGTTGGCAAGGGAGGGATCGAGCATTTT. It translates to CSVGKGGIEHF. The rearrangement joins TRBV29-1 to TRBJ1-5; D ambiguous. V gave up 4 bases and J gave up 14 bases, with 15 bases separating them. In germline, CDR1 is SQVTM, CDR2 ANQGSEA. This CDR3 has 11 residues.